The 26 T cell receptor beta chains given below trace back to one sample, sequenced in a study of T cell repertoires in cytomegalovirus infection. TCRdb called the reads again in MiXCR, with one record for every CDR3 protein. The repertoire consists of 40,000 to 60,000 distinct CDR3 sequences, with 21% occurring once and the leading ten covering around 90%. For these receptors, no antigen is known. The sequences come from CD8+ T cells from cultured PBMCs, collected from culture after CMV antigen stimulation. These TCRs come from a human donor in good health (CMV status not recorded). Some clones in this sample may be carry-over from other donors' samples.

As for this clonotype: Relative to the germline gene, one junction end is altered; a read error may explain this. The rearrangement links TRBV27 to TRBJ2-7; no clear D gene. The CDR3 length is 15 residues. Germline lookup yields CDR1 MNHEY and CDR2 SMNVEV (reference sequence). The DNA for the CDR3 is TGTGCCAGCCGTTTATCGCGGCCGCCGCCTTACGAGCAGTACTTC. Translated: CASRLSRPPPYEQYF.

CDR3 bases: TGTGCCAGCAGCTATAAACCTGGAGCGGGAGCCTACAATGAGCAGTTCTTC. Translation gives CASSYKPGAGAYNEQFF. The V and J genes are TRBV11-2 and TRBJ2-1; 8 positions match TRBD2. The CDR3 spans 17 residues. V shed 4 bases, J shed 2 bases, and the junction held 10 bases outside the gene matches. Germline V lookup: CDR1 SGHAT, CDR2 FQNNGV.

This chain joins TRBV7-6 and TRBJ2-1; no clear D gene. Germline CDR1 is SGHVS and CDR2 is FNYEAQ. V dropped 0 bases and J dropped 8 bases, with 11 bases sitting between them. The CDR3 consists of 14 residues. In DNA, the CDR3 is TGTGCCAGCAGCTTAGCGGGAAAAGGCGATGAGCAGTTCTTC. Protein: CASSLAGKGDEQFF.

This chain links TRBV7-6 with TRBJ2-3; TRBD2 is a possible D gene (6 bases). This CDR3 comprises 15 residues. The germline V gene encodes CDR1 SGHVS and CDR2 FNYEAQ. V shed 5 bases and J shed 9 bases, with 21 bases lying between them. The CDR3 sequence: CASSPPRERRATQYF. The CDR3 DNA follows: TGTGCCAGCAGCCCTCCCCGGGAGAGGAGGGCAACGCAGTATTTT.

This clonotype was observed a few times. The chain couples TRBV27 to TRBJ1-1; weak D call: TRBD1 (5 bases). The CDR3 is 13 residues long. The V end was cut by 3 bases, the J end by 2 bases, with 7 bases between. Germline V gene sequence: CDR1 MNHEY, CDR2 SMNVEV (reference sequence). This CDR3 reads CASSFRANTEAFF. In nucleotides, the CDR3 is TGTGCCAGCAGTTTCAGGGCTAACACTGAAGCTTTCTTT.

This chain joins TRBV15 and TRBJ1-2; the D is unclear. The V end lost 3 bases, the J end lost 5 bases, and 13 bases lay between the germline ends. This CDR3 is 14 amino acids long. Germline CDR1 is LNHNV and CDR2 is YYDKDF (reference sequence). The CDR3 bases are TGTGCCACCAGCAGTCGGGATAAGGGATATGGCTACACCTTC. Protein sequence: CATSSRDKGYGYTF.

The sample holds a few counts of this clonotype. The rearrangement links TRBV7-8 to TRBJ1-5, with D unclear. The germline gives CDR1 SGHVS, CDR2 FQNEAQ. V gave up 5 bases and J gave up 0 bases, with 14 bases separating them. This CDR3 has 16 residues. CDR3 in DNA: TGTGCCAGCAGCCAAAAGGACCGTCATAGCAATCAGCCCCAGCATTTT. Translating gives CASSQKDRHSNQPQHF.

In its sample, this clonotype was seen a few times. This chain uses TRBV6-5 with TRBJ2-3; possibly TRBD1 or TRBD2 for D (5 bases each). V shed 5 bases and J shed 0 bases, with 15 bases lying between them. Germline V gene sequence: CDR1 MNHEY, CDR2 SVGAGI. The CDR3 is made up of 16 amino acids. The CDR3 reads CASSPQAGTSTDTQYF. The DNA of the CDR3 is TGTGCCAGCAGTCCCCAGGCAGGGACCAGCACAGATACGCAGTATTTT.

The gene calls are TRBV7-9 and TRBJ2-5, with TRBD1 matching 9 bases. Losses at the gene ends were 7 bases for V and 2 bases for J; bases not matched to a gene: 8. The CDR3 consists of 15 residues. Germline lookup yields CDR1 SEHNR and CDR2 FQNEAQ (reference sequence). This CDR3 is CASKPPGTGQETQYF. DNA for the CDR3: TGTGCCAGCAAACCCCCCGGGACAGGGCAAGAGACCCAGTACTTC.

This clonotype has just a few counts. This chain connects TRBV7-9 to TRBJ2-3, with 7 bases identical to TRBD2. Germline V gene lookup returns CDR1 SEHNR and CDR2 FQNEAQ (reference sequence). Trimming took 0 bases from V and 5 from J; bases not matched to a gene: 2. CDR3 length equals 14 residues. The CDR3 loop is CASSLAAGEDTQYF. The CDR3 DNA sequence: TGTGCCAGCAGCTTAGCTGCGGGGGAAGATACGCAGTATTTT.

This clonotype was observed a handful of times. The chain is built from TRBV7-8 and TRBJ2-2; the D is unclear. CDR1 and CDR2 from the germline V gene are SGHVS and FQNEAQ. This CDR3 spans 14 amino acids. Trimming shortened V by 3 bases and J by 1 base, and 6 bases separated the two germline ends. The CDR3 region is CASSFPRNTGELFF. DNA for the CDR3: TGTGCCAGCAGCTTTCCACGGAACACCGGGGAGCTGTTTTTT.

With respect to this clonotype: Mismatch with germline at one junction end may stem from a read error. The chain links TRBV28 to TRBJ2-4; 9 bases match TRBD1. The length of the CDR3 is 16 residues. Germline CDR1 is MDHEN and CDR2 is SYDVKM. Here the CDR3 DNA reads TGTGCCAGCACCATCTTCGGGGACAGGGCCCCTAACAATCAGTACTTC. Its translation: CASTIFGDRAPNNQYF.

V gene TRBV7-2 combines with J gene TRBJ1-2; D is uncertain. V dropped 7 bases and J dropped 3 bases, with 18 bases sitting between them. Germline CDR1 and CDR2: SGHTA and FQGNSA. CDR3 length: 15 residues. CDR3 amino acids: CASNREPFDYYGYTF. The CDR3 DNA sequence: TGTGCCAGCAATCGGGAGCCATTTGACTACTATGGCTACACCTTC.

This clonotype showed up just a few times. The gene calls are TRBV6-6 and TRBJ1-5, with D perhaps matching TRBD1 (6 bases). With 0 bases removed from V and 1 base from J, the gap between germline ends came to 7 bases. The CDR3 covers 15 residues. Germline values: CDR1 MNHNY, CDR2 SVGAGI (reference sequence). The CDR3 region is CASSYSGGSNQPQHF. The CDR3 DNA follows: TGTGCCAGCAGTTACTCAGGGGGGAGCAATCAGCCCCAGCATTTT.

V gene TRBV4-1 combines with J gene TRBJ2-3; 10 bases line up with TRBD2. The ends lost 0 bases at V and 2 bases at J; junction bases unmatched: 5. CDR1 is MGHRA, CDR2 YSYEKL, per germline. The CDR3 has 17 residues. The chain's CDR3 is CASSQDLGLADTDTQYF. In nucleotides, the CDR3 is TGCGCCAGCAGCCAAGATCTAGGACTAGCGGACACAGATACGCAGTATTTT.

This clonotype was counted at least ten times. The CDR3 reads CASSERQGNTGELFF. The CDR3 nucleotides are TGTGCCAGCAGCGAAAGACAGGGGAACACCGGGGAGCTGTTTTTT. The chain employs TRBV7-6 and TRBJ2-2, with TRBD1 matching 7 bases. Trimming at V came to 5 bases and at J to 1 base, leaving 4 bases not matched to a gene. Looked up from germline, CDR1 is SGHVS and CDR2 is FNYEAQ. This CDR3 has 15 amino acids.

This clonotype appeared a few times. The chain uses TRBV30 and TRBJ2-7; D gene ambiguous. CDR3 length: 13 residues. V was clipped by 3 bases and J by 4 bases, with 13 bases between them. Germline V CDR1 and CDR2: GTSNPN, SVGIG (reference sequence). CDR3 nucleotides: TGTGCCTGGAGGGTGGCCGACCGATACGAGCAGTACTTC. Amino acid sequence: CAWRVADRYEQYF.

The rearrangement links TRBV11-3 to TRBJ2-1; no clear D. CDR1 SGHNT and CDR2 YENEEA come from the germline V gene. The germline V and J ends were trimmed by 5 bases and 6 bases, with 11 bases remaining between them. The CDR3 runs to 13 residues. The CDR3 nucleotides are TGTGCCAGCAGCGAGGCCGTGGGCAATGAGCAGTTCTTC. Encoded protein: CASSEAVGNEQFF.

The chain uses TRBV12-3 or TRBV12-4 and TRBJ1-5; D is unresolved. Trimming took off 6 bases at V and 4 bases at J, with 7 bases between the two ends. The CDR3 has 12 residues. The CDR3 here is CASRENNQPQHF. CDR3 DNA: TGTGCCAGCAGGGAGAATAATCAGCCCCAGCATTTT.

The chain couples TRBV27 to TRBJ2-7; D is unclear. Germline-derived CDR1 and CDR2 are MNHEY and SMNVEV (reference sequence). There are 14 residues in the CDR3. The V end lost 6 bases, the J end lost 0 bases, and 12 bases lay between the germline ends. The CDR3 coding sequence is TGTGCCAGCAGCCTTAGCTTGAGCTCCTACGAGCAGTACTTC. It translates to CASSLSLSSYEQYF.

This clonotype was seen a handful of times. The V gene is TRBV6-2 or TRBV6-3, the J gene TRBJ1-5, with TRBD1 identical over 9 bases. Germline V gene data show CDR1 as MNHEY and CDR2 as SVGEGT. Trimming removed 4 bases from V and 2 bases from J; junction bases left unmatched: 3. There are 15 residues in the CDR3. The CDR3 loop reads CASSSRQGGNQPQHF. The CDR3 DNA follows: TGTGCCAGCAGTTCCCGACAGGGGGGCAATCAGCCCCAGCATTTT.

This chain uses TRBV5-5 with TRBJ1-2, with 11 positions matching TRBD1. From germline, CDR1 is SGHKS and CDR2 YYEKEE (reference sequence). The junction had 8 bases not matched to a gene; V was cut back by 4 bases and J by 6 bases. This CDR3 is built from 15 residues. This CDR3 is CASSPKDRGLDGYTF. The CDR3 DNA reads TGTGCCAGCAGCCCGAAGGACAGGGGGCTCGATGGCTACACCTTC.

This clonotype was picked up many times. V usage is TRBV27 and J usage is TRBJ2-4; TRBD1 aligns across 8 bases. The CDR3 spans 16 residues. CDR1 is MNHEY and CDR2 is SMNVEV in the germline V gene (reference sequence). V shed 3 bases and J 0 bases; nucleotides not matched to a gene: 4. CDR3 nucleotide sequence: TGTGCCAGCAGTTTGGGGACAGGCAAAGCCAAAAACATTCAGTACTTC. Residues: CASSLGTGKAKNIQYF.

The chain joins TRBV20-1 to TRBJ2-5; D perhaps matches TRBD1 (6 bases). V was pared by 6 bases and J by 5 bases, with 22 bases between. The CDR3 covers 15 residues. Germline V gives CDR1 DFQATT, CDR2 SNEGSKA (reference sequence). The DNA of the CDR3 is TGCAGTGCGCGAAACAGGGCGGCGGGCTCTGAGACCCAGTACTTC. Residues: CSARNRAAGSETQYF.

This clonotype was observed a handful of times. The chain joins TRBV9 to TRBJ1-4, with D unclear. The CDR3 totals 15 residues. The germline V and J ends were trimmed by 2 bases and 3 bases, with 11 bases remaining between them. The germline V gene encodes CDR1 SGDLS and CDR2 YYNGEE. The CDR3 sequence: CASSVQGKANEKLFF. The DNA of the CDR3 is TGTGCCAGCAGCGTCCAAGGAAAGGCTAATGAAAAACTGTTTTTT.

This clonotype was found a few times. The V call is TRBV7-8, the J call TRBJ1-2; D remains ambiguous. V lost 5 bases to trimming and J lost 0 bases, with 13 bases between them. Germline V lookup: CDR1 SGHVS, CDR2 FQNEAQ. The CDR3 has 15 amino acids. CDR3 sequence reads: CASSHNADANYGYTF. CDR3 DNA: TGTGCCAGCAGCCATAACGCTGATGCTAACTATGGCTACACCTTC.